The TCR beta chain described here comes from a study of immune evolution from preneoplasia to lung adenocarcinoma. Turning to the study itself: HLA loss of heterozygosity: under 7.5% AIS, around 16% MIA, about 31% ADC, none AAH. Overall study findings and caveats: T cell clonality was higher in KRAS-mutant than EGFR-mutant or wild-type nodules. Top clone share appeared to fall from AAH through AIS, MIA, adenocarcinoma.

Measured with immunoSEQ multiplex PCR; TCRdb has only the in-frame clones, and not every one. The sample records 39,000 or so clones, approximately 79% being singletons. V was trimmed by 0 bases and J by 8 bases, leaving 16 bases between them. The CDR3 loop spans 15 amino acids. Germline V gene data show CDR1 as SNHLY and CDR2 as FYNNEI. In the case of this clone: The antigen remains unidentified.

Input material: FFPE invasive lung adenocarcinoma tissue. This sequence was found in a person in their sixties or seventies with lung adenocarcinoma. V usage is TRBV2 and J usage is TRBJ1-2; D unresolved. This CDR3 reads CASSEAGSSVEGYTF. The CDR3 nucleotides read TGTGCCAGCAGTGAAGCCGGTTCGTCGGTAGAAGGCTACACCTTC.